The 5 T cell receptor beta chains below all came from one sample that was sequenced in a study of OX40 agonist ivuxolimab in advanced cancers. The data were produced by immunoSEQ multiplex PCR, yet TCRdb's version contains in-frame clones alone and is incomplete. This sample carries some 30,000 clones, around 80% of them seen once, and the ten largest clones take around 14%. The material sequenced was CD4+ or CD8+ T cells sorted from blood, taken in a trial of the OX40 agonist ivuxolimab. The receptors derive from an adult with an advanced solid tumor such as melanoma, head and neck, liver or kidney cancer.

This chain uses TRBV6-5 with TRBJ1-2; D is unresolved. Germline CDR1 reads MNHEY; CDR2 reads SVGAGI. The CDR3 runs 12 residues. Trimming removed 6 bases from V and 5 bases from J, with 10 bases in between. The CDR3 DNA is TGTGCCAGCAGGGAAGGAAGTTATGGCTACACCTTC. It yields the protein CASREGSYGYTF.

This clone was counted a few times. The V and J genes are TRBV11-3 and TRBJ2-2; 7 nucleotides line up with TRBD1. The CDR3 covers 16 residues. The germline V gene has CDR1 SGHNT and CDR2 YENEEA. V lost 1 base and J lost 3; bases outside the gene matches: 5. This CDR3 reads CASSLGPTGYTGELFF. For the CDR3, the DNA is TGTGCCAGCAGCTTAGGACCGACAGGGTACACCGGGGAGCTGTTTTTT.

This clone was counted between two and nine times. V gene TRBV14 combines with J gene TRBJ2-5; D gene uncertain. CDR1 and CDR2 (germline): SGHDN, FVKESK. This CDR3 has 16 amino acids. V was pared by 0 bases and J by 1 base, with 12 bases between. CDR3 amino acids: CASSQERKASQETQYF. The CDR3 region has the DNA TGTGCCAGCAGCCAAGAGCGAAAGGCGAGCCAAGAGACCCAGTACTTC. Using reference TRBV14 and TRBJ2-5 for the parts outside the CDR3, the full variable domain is EAGVTQFPSHSVIEKGQTVTLRCDPISGHDNLYWYRRVMGKEIKFLLHFVKESKQDESGMPNNRFLAERTGGTYSTLKVQPAELEDSGVYFCASSQERKASQETQYFGPGTRLLVL.

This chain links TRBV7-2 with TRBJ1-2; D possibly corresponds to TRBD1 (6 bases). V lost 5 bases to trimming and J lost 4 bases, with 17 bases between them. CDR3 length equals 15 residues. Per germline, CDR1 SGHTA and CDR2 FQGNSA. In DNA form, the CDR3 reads TGTGCCAGCAGCCCGGGACAAAGCCCTTTCTATGGCTACACCTTC. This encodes CASSPGQSPFYGYTF.

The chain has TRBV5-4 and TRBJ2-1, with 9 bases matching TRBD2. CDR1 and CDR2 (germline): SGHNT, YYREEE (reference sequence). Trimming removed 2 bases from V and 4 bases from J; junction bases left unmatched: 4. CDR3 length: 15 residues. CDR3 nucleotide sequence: TGTGCCAGCAGCTTTAGCGGGGGTCAATACAATGAGCAGTTCTTC. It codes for CASSFSGGQYNEQFF.